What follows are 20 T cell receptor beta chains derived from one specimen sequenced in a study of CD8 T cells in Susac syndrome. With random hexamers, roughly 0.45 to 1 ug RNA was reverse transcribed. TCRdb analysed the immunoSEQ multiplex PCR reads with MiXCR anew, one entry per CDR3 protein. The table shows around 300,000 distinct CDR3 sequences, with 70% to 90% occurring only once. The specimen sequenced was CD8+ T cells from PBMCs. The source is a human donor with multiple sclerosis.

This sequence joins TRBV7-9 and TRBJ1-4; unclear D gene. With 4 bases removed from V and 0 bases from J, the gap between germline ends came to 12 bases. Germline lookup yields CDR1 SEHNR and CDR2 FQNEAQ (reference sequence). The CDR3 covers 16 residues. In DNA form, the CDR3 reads TGTGCCAGCAGCTCCGGCGACGGTGCAACTAATGAAAAACTGTTTTTT. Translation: CASSSGDGATNEKLFF.

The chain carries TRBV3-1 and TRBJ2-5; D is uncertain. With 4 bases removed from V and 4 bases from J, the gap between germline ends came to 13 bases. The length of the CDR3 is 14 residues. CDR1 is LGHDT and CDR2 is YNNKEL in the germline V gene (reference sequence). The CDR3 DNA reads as TGTGCCAGCAGCCTTACCGCGAGTGGAGAGACCCAGTACTTC. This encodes CASSLTASGETQYF.

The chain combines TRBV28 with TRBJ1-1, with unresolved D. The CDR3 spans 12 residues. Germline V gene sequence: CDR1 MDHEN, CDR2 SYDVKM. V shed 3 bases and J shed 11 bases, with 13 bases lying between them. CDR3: CASSFGVLFAFF. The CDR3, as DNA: TGTGCCAGCAGTTTTGGGGTATTATTCGCTTTCTTT.

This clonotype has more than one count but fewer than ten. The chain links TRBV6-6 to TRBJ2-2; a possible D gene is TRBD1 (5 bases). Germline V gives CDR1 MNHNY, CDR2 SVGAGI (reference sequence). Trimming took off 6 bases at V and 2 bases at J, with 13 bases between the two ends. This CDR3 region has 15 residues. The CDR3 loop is CASRFRDLNTGELFF. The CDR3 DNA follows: TGTGCCAGCAGATTCAGGGATTTAAACACCGGGGAGCTGTTTTTT.

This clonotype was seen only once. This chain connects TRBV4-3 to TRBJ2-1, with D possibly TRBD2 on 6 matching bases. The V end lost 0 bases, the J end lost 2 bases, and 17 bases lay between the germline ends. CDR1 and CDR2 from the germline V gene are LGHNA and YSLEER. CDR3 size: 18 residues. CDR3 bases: TGCGCCAGCAGCCAAGATGGCCTTCTAGCGCGTACCTACAATGAGCAGTTCTTC. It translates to CASSQDGLLARTYNEQFF.

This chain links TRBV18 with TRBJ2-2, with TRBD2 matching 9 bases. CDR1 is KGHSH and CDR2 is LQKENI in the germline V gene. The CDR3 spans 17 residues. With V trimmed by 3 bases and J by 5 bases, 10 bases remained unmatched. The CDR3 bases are TGTGCCAGCTCACCGGTAGCGGGAGACCCCGGAACCGGGGAGCTGTTTTTT. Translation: CASSPVAGDPGTGELFF.

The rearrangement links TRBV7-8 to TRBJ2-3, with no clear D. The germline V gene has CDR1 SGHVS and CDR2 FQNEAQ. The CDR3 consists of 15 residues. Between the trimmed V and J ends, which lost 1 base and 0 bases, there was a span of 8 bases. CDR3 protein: CASSLGVLSTDTQYF. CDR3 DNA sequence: TGTGCCAGCAGCTTAGGGGTGCTTAGCACAGATACGCAGTATTTT.

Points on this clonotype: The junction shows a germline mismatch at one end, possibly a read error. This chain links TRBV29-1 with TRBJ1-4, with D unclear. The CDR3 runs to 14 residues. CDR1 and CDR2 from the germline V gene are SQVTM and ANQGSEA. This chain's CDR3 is CSAEAPTGNEKLFF. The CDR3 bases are TGCAGCGCTGAAGCTCCGACTGGGAATGAAAAACTGTTTTTT.

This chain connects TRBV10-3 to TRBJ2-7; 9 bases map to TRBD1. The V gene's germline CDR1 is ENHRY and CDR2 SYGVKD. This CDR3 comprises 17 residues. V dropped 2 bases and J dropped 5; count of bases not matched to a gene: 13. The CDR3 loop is CAISEAKPGTGFHEQYF. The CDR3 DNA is TGTGCCATCAGTGAGGCAAAACCCGGGACAGGGTTCCACGAGCAGTACTTC.

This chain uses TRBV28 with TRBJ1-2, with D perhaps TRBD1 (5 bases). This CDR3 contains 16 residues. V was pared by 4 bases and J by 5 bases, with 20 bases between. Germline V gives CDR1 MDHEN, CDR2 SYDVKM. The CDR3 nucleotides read TGTGCCAGCAGTTCCGGGGCAGTCTCCCGCGGATATGGCTACACCTTC. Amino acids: CASSSGAVSRGYGYTF.

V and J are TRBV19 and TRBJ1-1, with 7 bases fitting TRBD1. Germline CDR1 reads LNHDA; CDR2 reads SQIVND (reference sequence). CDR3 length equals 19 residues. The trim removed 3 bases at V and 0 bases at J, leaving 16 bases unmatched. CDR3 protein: CASSMTGTAYGAMNTEAFF. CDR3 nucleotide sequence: TGTGCCAGTAGTATGACCGGGACAGCCTACGGGGCAATGAACACTGAAGCTTTCTTT.

The CDR3 nucleotides read TGCAGTGCTAGACTCCCGGAGAACTATGGCTACACCTTC. It is translated as CSARLPENYGYTF. The V and J genes are TRBV20-1 and TRBJ1-2; D is ambiguous. Germline V gene sequence: CDR1 DFQATT, CDR2 SNEGSKA (reference sequence). The CDR3 totals 13 residues. V was shortened by 2 bases and J by 2 bases, with 9 bases between the two germline ends.

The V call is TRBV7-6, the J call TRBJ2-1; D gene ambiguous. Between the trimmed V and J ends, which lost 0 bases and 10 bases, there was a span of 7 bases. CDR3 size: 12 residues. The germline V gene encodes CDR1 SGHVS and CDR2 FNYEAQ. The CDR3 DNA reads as TGTGCCAGCAGCTTAGCGGCGAGAGAGCAGTTCTTC. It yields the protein CASSLAAREQFF.

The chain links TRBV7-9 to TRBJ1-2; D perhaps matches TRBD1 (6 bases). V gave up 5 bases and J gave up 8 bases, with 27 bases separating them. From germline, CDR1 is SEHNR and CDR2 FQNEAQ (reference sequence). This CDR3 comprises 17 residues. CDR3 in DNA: TGTGCCAGCAGCCCAGCCCTATATACAGGGACCACCGGGGGCTACACCTTC. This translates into CASSPALYTGTTGGYTF.

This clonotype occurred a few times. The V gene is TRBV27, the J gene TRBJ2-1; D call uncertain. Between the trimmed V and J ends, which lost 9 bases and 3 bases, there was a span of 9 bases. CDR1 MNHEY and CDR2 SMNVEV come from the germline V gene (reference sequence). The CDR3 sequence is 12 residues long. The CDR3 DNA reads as TGTGCCAGTTCTTCCTTCTACAATGAGCAGTTCTTC. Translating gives CASSSFYNEQFF.

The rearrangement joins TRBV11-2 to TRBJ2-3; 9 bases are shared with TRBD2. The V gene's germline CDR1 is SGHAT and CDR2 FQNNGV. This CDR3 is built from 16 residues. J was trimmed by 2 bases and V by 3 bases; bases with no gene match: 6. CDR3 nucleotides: TGTGCCAGCAGCTTCGGGGCGGGAGGGCCCACAGATACGCAGTATTTT. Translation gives CASSFGAGGPTDTQYF.

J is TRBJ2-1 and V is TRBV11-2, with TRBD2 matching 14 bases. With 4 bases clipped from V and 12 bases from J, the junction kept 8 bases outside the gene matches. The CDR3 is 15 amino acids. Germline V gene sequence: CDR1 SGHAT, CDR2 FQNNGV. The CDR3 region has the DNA TGTGCCAGCAGCTGGGGGACTAGCGGGAGCGAAGGGCAGTTCTTC. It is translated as CASSWGTSGSEGQFF.

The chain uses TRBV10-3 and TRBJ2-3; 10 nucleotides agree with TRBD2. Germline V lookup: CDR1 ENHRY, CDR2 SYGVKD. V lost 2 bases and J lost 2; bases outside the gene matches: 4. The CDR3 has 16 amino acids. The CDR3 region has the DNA TGTGCCATCAGTGAGACTAGCGGGACCTTCACAGATACGCAGTATTTT. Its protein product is CAISETSGTFTDTQYF.

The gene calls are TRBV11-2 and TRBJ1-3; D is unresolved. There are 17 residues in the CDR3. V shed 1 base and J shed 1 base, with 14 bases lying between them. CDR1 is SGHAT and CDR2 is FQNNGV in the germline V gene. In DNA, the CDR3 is TGTGCCAGCAGCTTAGTCCCAGTGTCGGGGTCTGGAAACACCATATATTTT. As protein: CASSLVPVSGSGNTIYF.

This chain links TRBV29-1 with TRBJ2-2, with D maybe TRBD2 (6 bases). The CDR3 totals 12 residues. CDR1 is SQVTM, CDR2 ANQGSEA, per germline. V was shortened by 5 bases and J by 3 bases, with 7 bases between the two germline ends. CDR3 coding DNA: TGCAGCGTTCCGGGGGACACCGGGGAGCTGTTTTTT. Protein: CSVPGDTGELFF.